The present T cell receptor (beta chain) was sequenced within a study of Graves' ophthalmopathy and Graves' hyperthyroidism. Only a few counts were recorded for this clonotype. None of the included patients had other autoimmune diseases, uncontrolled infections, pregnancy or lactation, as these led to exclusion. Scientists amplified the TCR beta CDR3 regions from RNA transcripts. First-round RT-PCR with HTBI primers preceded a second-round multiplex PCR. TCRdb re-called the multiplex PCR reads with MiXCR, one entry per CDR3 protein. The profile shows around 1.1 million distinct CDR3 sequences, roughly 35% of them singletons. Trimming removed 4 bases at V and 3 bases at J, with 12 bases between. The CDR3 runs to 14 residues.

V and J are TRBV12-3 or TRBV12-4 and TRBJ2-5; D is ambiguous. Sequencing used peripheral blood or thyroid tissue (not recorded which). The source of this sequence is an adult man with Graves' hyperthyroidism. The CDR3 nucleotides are TGTGCCAGCAGTTACCGGGCTACCAAAGAGACCCAGTACTTC. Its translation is CASSYRATKETQYF.